A selection of T cell receptor beta chains follows, all from one sample in a study of response to subunit inactivated influenza vaccine. TCRdb redid the calling of the RT-PCR reads with MiXCR, one entry per CDR3 protein. The repertoire holds around 710,000 distinct CDR3 sequences, with approximately 13% as singletons. The sample here was PBMCs from blood, taken 14 days before vaccination. The origin of the receptors is a man between 50 and 59 years old who received an inactivated influenza vaccine. Both conserved end residues are part of each CDR3. D genes are given only for firm matches. A row's size may be missing; if present it is once, few, many or a size class.

j_call d_call clone_size v_call cdr3_nt cdr3_aa
TRBJ2-7 NA NA TRBV12-3/TRBV12-4 TGTGCCAGCAGCCCCCTTCATGCGGGGGAGCAGTACTTC CASSPLHAGEQYF
TRBJ1-3 NA few TRBV15 TGTGCCACCAGCAGAGATCGGGCAGGGGGAAACACCATATATTTT CATSRDRAGGNTIYF
TRBJ2-4 NA NA TRBV4-3 TGCGCCAGCAGCCAAGTGACCCCGGGGCCGATTCAGTACTTC CASSQVTPGPIQYF
TRBJ2-3 TRBD1 NA TRBV20-1 TGCAGTGCCCCCTCCCCGGGACAGGGGGCCACAGATACGCAGTATTTT CSAPSPGQGATDTQYF
TRBJ2-7 NA NA TRBV6-1 TGTGCCAGCAGGGTACAGACAGGCCACTACTACGAGCAGTACTTC CASRVQTGHYYEQYF
TRBJ2-5 NA few TRBV27 TGTGCCAGCAGTCCTATCACCCGAGAGACCCAGTACTTC CASSPITRETQYF
TRBJ1-5 NA few TRBV6-1 TGTGCCAGCAGTGAATTTAAGCCCCAGCATTTT CASSEFKPQHF
TRBJ2-2 NA many TRBV12-3/TRBV12-4 TGTGCCAGCAGTGATGGATCGAACACCGGGGAGCTGTTTTTT CASSDGSNTGELFF
TRBJ1-2 NA NA TRBV6-5 TGTGCCAGCAGTTACTCCGCGTGGAAAGGCTACACCTTC CASSYSAWKGYTF
TRBJ2-3 NA few TRBV5-1 TGCGCCAGCAGCCTTCGGGGTGGTTGGTCCACAGATACGCAGTATTTT CASSLRGGWSTDTQYF
TRBJ2-1 NA few TRBV29-1 TGCAGCGTAGGTACGGGACCCCTAGGCTACAATGAGCAGTTCTTC CSVGTGPLGYNEQFF
TRBJ1-1 NA few TRBV3-1 TGTGCCAGCAGCCAAGTCGGCAGGTACACTGAAGCTTTCTTT CASSQVGRYTEAFF
TRBJ2-5 NA once TRBV12-5 TGTGCTAGTGCCCCCCTTTACTCGGAGACCCAGTACTTC CASAPLYSETQYF
TRBJ2-5 NA many TRBV28 TGTGCCAGCAGTTTTGGCGGGGGCCAGGAGACCCAGTACTTC CASSFGGGQETQYF
TRBJ2-1 TRBD2 many TRBV5-1 TGTGCCAGCTTCAGTCTAGCGGGAGGGCCCGGCAATGAGCAGTTCTTC CASFSLAGGPGNEQFF
TRBJ2-3 TRBD2 few TRBV7-2 TGTGCCAGCACCCCTAGCGGTTACACAGATACGCAGTATTTT CASTPSGYTDTQYF
TRBJ2-3 NA NA TRBV7-2 TGTGCCAGCAGCTTAGTTCGCGGCTCCGCGGATACGCAGTATTTT CASSLVRGSADTQYF
TRBJ2-1 TRBD2 once TRBV5-1 TGCGCCAGCAGCCTATTCACGGGACTAGCGGGAGCGGAGGAGCAGCTCTTC CASSLFTGLAGAEEQLF
TRBJ2-5 NA many TRBV2 TGTGCCAGCAGTGAACTATCTACCTTTGGGACCCAGTACTTC CASSELSTFGTQYF
TRBJ2-1 TRBD2 few TRBV18 TGTGCCAGCTCACCGCCTAGCGGGAGCTCCCGTAACAATGAGCAGTTCTTC CASSPPSGSSRNNEQFF
TRBJ2-7 TRBD1 few TRBV4-1 TGCGCCAGCAGCCAAGATTACTGGACAGGGGGCGGCGAGCAGTACTTC CASSQDYWTGGGEQYF
TRBJ1-5 NA NA TRBV2 TGTGCCAGCAATGCGGGACTCGGCAATCAGCCCCAGCATTTT CASNAGLGNQPQHF
TRBJ2-3 NA NA TRBV5-5 TGTGCCAGCAGTCGGGACCCTTCAAGAGGGCAGTATTTT CASSRDPSRGQYF
TRBJ2-2 NA few TRBV6-5 TGTGCCAGCAGTTACTCTCTCGACGGCAGGGGGGAGCTGTTTTTT CASSYSLDGRGELFF
TRBJ1-6 TRBD1 NA TRBV12-3/TRBV12-4 TGTGCCAGCAGTTCCGCGGACAGGGGATATAATTCACCCCTCCACTTT CASSSADRGYNSPLHF
TRBJ2-7 NA NA TRBV7-8 TGTGCCAGCAGCTTAGGTGTGACTCCGAACTACGAGCAGTACTTC CASSLGVTPNYEQYF
TRBJ1-3 NA NA TRBV10-3 TGTGCCATCAGTGAGGTGGCTCGGTCTGGAAACACCATATATTTT CAISEVARSGNTIYF
TRBJ2-1 NA NA TRBV7-3 TGTGCCAGCAGCTTTTTACCGGGACTCGACATAAGAAGCTCCTACAATGAGCAGTTCTTC CASSFLPGLDIRSSYNEQFF
TRBJ1-5 NA NA TRBV6-6 TGTGCCAGCAGTTACTCGGACCAGGACAAGGGTTTT CASSYSDQDKGF
TRBJ2-5 TRBD2 few TRBV6-2/TRBV6-3 TGTGCCAGCAGGCCCCCGGGACTAGCGTGGGAGACCCAGTACTTC CASRPPGLAWETQYF
TRBJ2-7 NA NA TRBV29-1 TGCAGCGTTGAAGGACGGTTCTCCTACGAGCAGTACTTC CSVEGRFSYEQYF
TRBJ2-4 NA few TRBV2 TGTGCCAGCAGCGCCTCGGGCCTTCGGAACATTCAGTACTTC CASSASGLRNIQYF
TRBJ1-6 NA few TRBV2 TGTGCCAGCAGCGCTACAGGTTTCCTCTATAATTCACCCCTCCACTTT CASSATGFLYNSPLHF
TRBJ2-7 NA NA TRBV27 TGTGCCAGCAGTTTAATCCCGACGGGCCCCTACGAGCAGTACTTC CASSLIPTGPYEQYF
TRBJ2-4 NA NA TRBV7-4 TGTGCCAGCAGCTGCCATAGGGGCCAGGGGACCTTAGCCAAAAACATTCAGTACTTC CASSCHRGQGTLAKNIQYF
TRBJ2-1 NA NA TRBV3-1 TGTGCCAGCAGCCATCAAAAGGAGAGGGCTGAGCAGTTCTTC CASSHQKERAEQFF
TRBJ2-7 TRBD1 few TRBV6-5 TGTGCCAGCAGTTACGCCCGACCGGGACAGGGCTCCTACGAGCAGTACTTC CASSYARPGQGSYEQYF
TRBJ1-2 TRBD1 NA TRBV11-1 TGTGCCAGCAGCTTATTCAACTCAGGGGGCAAGTTTGGGTATGGCTACACCTTC CASSLFNSGGKFGYGYTF
TRBJ1-1 NA NA TRBV7-9 TGTGCCAGCAGCTTAGCGCCGGGTCTTCTCCTGAACACTGAAGCTTTCTTT CASSLAPGLLLNTEAFF
TRBJ2-6 NA NA TRBV27 TGTGCCAGCAGCCAGGGGATAGGTGGGGCCAACGTCCTGACTTTC CASSQGIGGANVLTF
TRBJ2-1 TRBD2 NA TRBV27 TGTGCCAGCAGGGGGGTGGGAGGGGCGCCCTACAATGAGCAGTTCTTC CASRGVGGAPYNEQFF
TRBJ2-2 TRBD1 NA TRBV6-2/TRBV6-3 TGTGCCAGCAGTACCCCAGGACAGGGGGTGAACACCGGGGAGCTGTTTTTT CASSTPGQGVNTGELFF
TRBJ1-5 NA few TRBV12-3/TRBV12-4 TGTGCCAGCAGTTGGGCGGACGGTCAGCCCCAGCATTTT CASSWADGQPQHF
TRBJ2-3 NA many TRBV28 TGTGCCAGCAGTTTAAGGCCGACAGATACGCAGTATTTT CASSLRPTDTQYF
TRBJ1-2 NA NA TRBV6-6 TGTGCCAGCAGTGCCACGGGGGTCTATGGCTACACCTTC CASSATGVYGYTF
TRBJ2-7 TRBD1 NA TRBV5-1 TGCGCCAGCAGCATGGGACAGGCCTACTACGAGCAGTACTTC CASSMGQAYYEQYF
TRBJ2-1 TRBD2 NA TRBV29-1 TGCAGCGCGAGACTAGCGGGAGCTCTAGAGCAGTTCTTC CSARLAGALEQFF
TRBJ2-7 NA NA TRBV20-1 TGCAGTGCTAGACATATTGGCAGCTCCTACGAGCAGTACTTC CSARHIGSSYEQYF
TRBJ1-5 TRBD1 NA TRBV20-1 TGCAGTGCTCGGACAGGGAATTATCAGCCCCAGCATTTT CSARTGNYQPQHF
TRBJ2-2 TRBD1 many TRBV28 TGTGCCAGCAGGGACAGGGGCGTCACCGGGGAGCTGTTTTTT CASRDRGVTGELFF
TRBJ2-2 NA NA TRBV6-6 TGTGCCAGCACGGAGGTCAGGGAGCTGTTTTTT CASTEVRELFF
TRBJ2-6 NA NA TRBV12-3/TRBV12-4 TGTGCCTGCTGTTGGGGCCCAAACTATTTCTCTGGGGCCAACGTCCTGACTTTC CACCWGPNYFSGANVLTF
TRBJ2-2 TRBD2 few TRBV24-1 TGTGCCACCAGTGATCCACGGGAGGGGGACACCGGGGAGCTGTTTTTT CATSDPREGDTGELFF
TRBJ2-4 NA NA TRBV11-2 TGTGCCAGCAGCTCCCTATTGGAGCGGAGTATAGCCAAAAACATTCAGTACTTC CASSSLLERSIAKNIQYF